This TCR beta chain was identified during a study of blood T cells in healthy people across ages. Study-wide results and caveats: CMV status of donors was unknown, possibly confounding expanded clonotype changes.

This CDR3 is built from 16 residues. Germline V CDR1 and CDR2: SGHTA, FQGNSA. A J-beta primer mix and a sample-barcoded 5' primer were used in a second PCR of roughly 6 to 11 cycles. MiXCR, run by TCRdb on the 5' RACE reads, gives a single entry per CDR3 protein. This sample carries about 970,000 distinct CDR3 sequences, roughly half of them seen once, and the ten largest clones take about 22%. To note about this clonotype: Antigen unknown. The junction and the germline gene differ at one end; a read error may be behind it.

The receptor's source is a woman between 55 and 75 years old in good health. The sample consisted of blood. The J gene is TRBJ2-1, the V gene TRBV7-2; D may be TRBD2 (7 bases). Written as DNA, the CDR3 is TGTGCCAGCAGCTTAGGCGGGGGCCCCTCCTACAAGGAGCAGTTCTTC. Encoded protein: CASSLGGGPSYKEQFF. The entire variable domain, with the rest obtained from reference TRBV7-2 and TRBJ2-1, is as follows: GAGVSQSPSNKVTEKGKDVELRCDPISGHTALYWYRQSLGQGLEFLIYFQGNSAPDKSGLPSDRFSAERTGGSVSTLTIQRTQQEDSAVYLCASSLGGGPSYKEQFFGPGTRLTVL.